Listed below are T cell receptor beta chains from one sample, sequenced in a study of OX40 agonist ivuxolimab in advanced cancers. Some clones are missing from TCRdb's copy, which holds only in-frame ones; the method was immunoSEQ multiplex PCR. The sample consists of about 73,000 clones, around 83% of them appearing once. The material was CD4+ or CD8+ T cells sorted from blood, obtained in a trial of the OX40 agonist ivuxolimab. The receptor set was obtained from an adult with an advanced solid tumor such as melanoma, head and neck, liver or kidney cancer. CDR3s include the opening cysteine and the closing phenylalanine or tryptophan. D genes are given only for firm matches. The listing skips clone size in some rows; elsewhere it reads once, few, many or a size class.

>.|TRBV5-1|TRBD1|TRBJ2-2
CASSLRGDRGPLTGELFF
TGCGCCAGCAGCTTGAGGGGCGACAGGGGGCCCCTAACCGGGGAGCTGTTTTTT
>.|TRBV5-4|TRBD1|TRBJ2-3
CASSTRTGGPTDTQYF
TGTGCCAGCAGCACCCGGACAGGGGGGCCCACAGATACGCAGTATTTT
>.|TRBV12-1|.|TRBJ2-1
CASSPNDRDLNNEQFF
TGTGCCAGCAGCCCAAATGACAGGGACTTAAACAATGAGCAGTTCTTC
>.|TRBV5-5|.|TRBJ2-1
CASSPQVTNEQFF
TGTGCCAGCAGCCCCCAGGTTACCAATGAGCAGTTCTTC
>.|TRBV9|.|TRBJ1-1
CASSYMVDTEAFF
TGTGCCAGCAGCTACATGGTGGACACTGAAGCTTTCTTT
>once|TRBV2|.|TRBJ1-1
CASSTLENTEAFF
TGTGCCAGCAGTACCCTGGAGAACACTGAAGCTTTCTTT
>.|TRBV10-2|.|TRBJ1-6
CASRVDGAMESPLHF
TGCGCCAGCAGAGTAGACGGGGCAATGGAGTCACCCCTCCACTTT
>few|TRBV1|.|TRBJ2-7
CTSSQVPGTDSYEQYF
TGCACCAGCAGCCAAGTCCCCGGGACTGATTCCTACGAGCAGTACTTC
>.|TRBV19|.|TRBJ1-1
CASIPQGGNTEAFF
TGTGCCAGTATTCCGCAAGGGGGGAACACTGAAGCTTTCTTT
>once|TRBV6-1|.|TRBJ1-2
CASSLLTSGDYGYTF
TGTGCCAGCAGTTTACTCACCTCAGGAGACTATGGCTACACCTTC
>.|TRBV18|TRBD1|TRBJ1-3
CASSPSDRVSGNTIYF
TGTGCCAGCTCACCATCCGACAGGGTCTCTGGAAACACCATATATTTT
>.|TRBV6-1|.|TRBJ1-4
CASSELVRGEKLFF
TGTGCCAGCAGTGAATTGGTTAGAGGAGAAAAACTGTTTTTT